This T cell receptor beta chain was found in a study of cytomegalovirus exposure and HLA in healthy donors. J gave up 2 bases and V 1 base, and 3 bases lay outside the gene matches. Germline values: CDR1 MNHEY, CDR2 SVGAGI. The CDR3 consists of 15 residues. PCR employed 60 Vbeta and 13 Jbeta primers. Using immunoSEQ multiplex PCR, the repertoire was profiled, and TCRdb retains in-frame clones only, with some absent. Of about 140,000 clones in the sample, around 70% were seen once. Overall study findings and caveats: Associated with HLA alleles at 0.05 false discovery rate in a later analysis were fewer than 20,000 TCR beta sequences. A cluster of highly shared sequence variants was likely a sequencing artifact. It emerged from a later analysis that several of the most significant clusters appeared to be linked to common viral pathogens. Cytomegalovirus status, reportedly, was diagnosed with high specificity and sensitivity by the classifier.

This clone was observed a handful of times. The target antigen is unknown. This sequence was found in a man aged 40-50 years in good health and CMV-seronegative. V is TRBV6-5 and J is TRBJ1-2, with 8 bases fitting TRBD1. Sequencing was carried out using PBMCs. The CDR3: CASSYFDRGNYGYTF. The CDR3 DNA follows: TGTGCCAGCAGTTACTTTGACAGGGGAAACTATGGCTACACCTTC.